Below are 7 T cell receptor beta chains sequenced from a single sample in a study of a mutant IDH1 vaccine in newly diagnosed glioma. Time point meaning: baseline, week 1 (first vaccination visit). Noted treatment: pre-vaccination baseline after standard-of-care therapy. The protocol was immunoSEQ multiplex PCR, while the TCRdb copy is restricted to in-frame clones and leaves out a portion. This table has about 59,000 clones, 91% appearing once. The sequences come from PBMCs, collected from a glioma patient treated with radiotherapy, temozolomide or both. These receptors were obtained from a man in his forties or fifties with glioma.

This sequence joins TRBV5-4 and TRBJ2-7; 7 bases are shared with TRBD1. Germline values: CDR1 SGHNT, CDR2 YYREEE (reference sequence). Trimming at V came to 0 bases and at J to 5 bases, leaving 8 bases not matched to a gene. This CDR3 has 15 amino acids. In DNA form, the CDR3 reads TGTGCCAGCAGCTTGGCGGGAACAGGGGCTAACGAGCAGTACTTC. Residues: CASSLAGTGANEQYF. The variable domain in full, with the rest retrieved from reference TRBV5-4 and TRBJ2-7, is ETGVTQSPTHLIKTRGQQVTLRCSSQSGHNTVSWYQQALGQGPQFIFQYYREEENGRGNFPPRFSGLQFPNYSSELNVNALELDDSALYLCASSLAGTGANEQYFGPGTRLTVT.

The chain recombines TRBV29-1 with TRBJ2-7; a possible D gene is TRBD2 (5 bases). The CDR3 has 12 residues. Germline CDR1 and CDR2: SQVTM and ANQGSEA. V dropped 4 bases and J dropped 2 bases, with 9 bases sitting between them. CDR3 sequence reads: CSVAAGTYEQYF. For the CDR3, the DNA is TGCAGCGTTGCCGCCGGGACCTACGAGCAGTACTTC.

In this sample, this clone turned up a few times. At one end the junction does not follow the germline gene, possibly because of a read error. The rearrangement joins TRBV2 to TRBJ2-2; perhaps TRBD1 as D (5 bases). This CDR3 is 14 amino acids long. From germline, CDR1 is SNHLY and CDR2 FYNNEI. CDR3 nucleotides: TGTGCCGGCAGGGCCGGTACAGCCGCCGGGGAGCTGTTTTTT. Its translation is CAGRAGTAAGELFF.

The V and J genes are TRBV5-5 and TRBJ2-7; possibly TRBD1 for D (7 bases). Germline loops: CDR1 SGHKS, CDR2 YYEKEE (reference sequence). V was trimmed by 3 bases and J by 7 bases, leaving 23 bases between them. This CDR3 contains 16 residues. This CDR3 is CASSWEDRPARGEQYF. The DNA for the CDR3 is TGTGCCAGCAGCTGGGAGGACAGGCCTGCCCGCGGGGAGCAGTACTTC. The whole variable domain, remainder taken from reference TRBV5-5 and TRBJ2-7, is DAGVTQSPTHLIKTRGQQVTLRCSPISGHKSVSWYQQVLGQGPQFIFQYYEKEERGRGNFPDRFSARQFPNYSSELNVNALLLGDSALYLCASSWEDRPARGEQYFGPGTRLTVT.

V is TRBV30 and J is TRBJ2-7; either TRBD1 or TRBD2 may fit D (5 bases each). The CDR3 is 14 residues long. Germline V CDR1 and CDR2: GTSNPN, SVGIG (reference sequence). V gave up 0 bases and J gave up 5 bases, with 14 bases separating them. The CDR3 region has the DNA TGTGCCTGGAGTGTAGGAGGCAGGGTCAACGAGCAGTACTTC. This codes for CAWSVGGRVNEQYF.

Only one count was recorded for this clone. The chain carries TRBV9 and TRBJ2-3, with 7 bases fitting TRBD1. The CDR3 extends over 16 amino acids. Losses at the gene ends were 4 bases for V and 1 base for J; bases not matched to a gene: 9. Germline assignment: CDR1 SGDLS and CDR2 YYNGEE. This CDR3 is CASSPQGQTRTDTQYF. The DNA for the CDR3 is TGTGCCAGCAGCCCTCAGGGACAGACCCGCACAGATACGCAGTATTTT.

This chain joins TRBV9 and TRBJ1-2; 7 nucleotides line up with TRBD1. The CDR3 is 16 residues long. CDR1 and CDR2 (germline): SGDLS, YYNGEE. The V segment lost 0 bases and the J segment 4 bases; nucleotides outside the gene matches: 9. The CDR3 DNA follows: TGTGCCAGCAGCGTAGGTCGCAGGGGGACTACCTATGGCTACACCTTC. Translating gives CASSVGRRGTTYGYTF.